Below, 20 T cell receptor beta chains from the same sample are listed, as sequenced in a study of shared clonotypes between healthy human individuals. The table came from immunoSEQ multiplex PCR; TCRdb's copy has only in-frame clones and leaves some out. Among roughly 1 million clones, around 74% were seen once, and the ten largest hold less than 1.5%. Sequenced sample: memory CD4+ T cells sorted from blood. Subset: CD45RA-negative fraction. The receptor set was obtained from a man aged 18 to 29 in good health.

V and J are TRBV2 and TRBJ2-1; D may be TRBD2 (5 bases). This CDR3 has 14 amino acids. Germline V gene data show CDR1 as SNHLY and CDR2 as FYNNEI. V lost 6 bases and J 0 bases, leaving 9 bases between the germline ends. The CDR3, as DNA: TGTGCCAGCAGGGGAGCTCTCTCCTACAATGAGCAGTTCTTC. It yields the protein CASRGALSYNEQFF.

A few counts support this clone. The rearrangement uses TRBV6-5 and TRBJ2-5; tentatively, D is TRBD1 or TRBD2 (5 bases each). V was trimmed by 11 bases and J by 4 bases, leaving 20 bases between them. This CDR3 is built from 14 residues. CDR1 MNHEY and CDR2 SVGAGI come from the germline V gene. The CDR3 coding sequence is TGTGCCGGTCGGGGTAATAAGCAGGGAGAGACCCAGTACTTC. It specifies CAGRGNKQGETQYF.

To note about this clone: The same CDR3 also results from other DNA sequences found in this sample. V gene TRBV5-1 combines with J gene TRBJ2-3; D not resolved. V lost 4 bases and J lost 0, with 0 bases in between. The CDR3 covers 11 residues. In germline, CDR1 is SGHRS, CDR2 YFSETQ. The CDR3 region has the DNA TGCGCCAGCAGCAGCACAGATACGCAGTATTTT. The encoded protein is CASSSTDTQYF.

This rearrangement joins TRBV9 to TRBJ2-1; 11 nucleotides agree with TRBD2. The CDR3 covers 17 residues. V was clipped by 0 bases and J by 10 bases; unmatched bases: 12. Germline CDR1 and CDR2: SGDLS and YYNGEE. CDR3: CASSVAQGSSGGAEQFF. CDR3 coding DNA: TGTGCCAGCAGCGTAGCTCAGGGTAGTAGCGGGGGGGCAGAGCAGTTCTTC. Full variable domain (remainder filled in from reference TRBV9 and TRBJ2-1): DSGVTQTPKHLITATGQRVTLRCSPRSGDLSVYWYQQSLDQGLQFLIQYYNGEERAKGNILERFSAQQFPDLHSELNLSSLELGDSALYFCASSVAQGSSGGAEQFFGPGTRLTVL.

The chain employs TRBV4-1 and TRBJ2-5; 13 positions agree with TRBD2. This CDR3 spans 18 amino acids. The V gene end was trimmed by 4 bases and the J gene end by 5 bases; junction bases not matched to a gene: 13. CDR1 is MGHRA, CDR2 YSYEKL, per germline. The CDR3 loop reads CASSPRGTSGTRLETQYF. The DNA for the CDR3 is TGCGCCAGCAGCCCCCGGGGGACTAGCGGGACACGCCTGGAGACCCAGTACTTC.

The rearrangement joins TRBV30 to TRBJ2-5; TRBD1 aligns across 9 bases. CDR1 is GTSNPN and CDR2 is SVGIG in the germline V gene (reference sequence). V gave up 2 bases and J gave up 5 bases; unmatched junction bases: 9. This CDR3 contains 15 residues. CDR3 sequence (DNA): TGTGCCTGGAGTTTGAACAGGGGGCGCAGGGAGACCCAGTACTTC. It translates to CAWSLNRGRRETQYF. The full variable domain, its missing parts supplied by reference TRBV30 and TRBJ2-5, is SQTIHQWPATLVQPVGSPLSLECTVEGTSNPNLYWYRQAAGRGLQLLFYSVGIGQISSEVPQNLSASRPQDRQFILSSKKLLLSDSGFYLCAWSLNRGRRETQYFGPGTRLLVL.

Details on this clone: This sample also contains other DNA sequences that code for the same CDR3. The J gene is TRBJ2-1, the V gene TRBV10-3, with D perhaps matching TRBD2 (6 bases). The V gene lost 6 bases and the J gene lost 6 bases, with 9 bases spanning the gap. Germline values: CDR1 ENHRY, CDR2 SYGVKD. The CDR3 covers 12 residues. The CDR3 nucleotides read TGTGCCATCAGCGGAGGGGTCAATGAGCAGTTCTTC. Amino acids: CAISGGVNEQFF.

This clone was counted once. The CDR3 nucleotides are TGTGCCAGTAGTCCGAGGGCGGACAGGGGAGGTCAGCCCCAGCATTTT. Its protein product is CASSPRADRGGQPQHF. The chain joins TRBV19 to TRBJ1-5; 9 bases line up with TRBD1. This CDR3 is built from 16 residues. Germline CDR1 reads LNHDA; CDR2 reads SQIVND (reference sequence). Germline trimming cut 5 bases from V and 6 bases from J; bases unmatched to any gene: 11.

The chain is built from TRBV18 and TRBJ2-5, with D maybe TRBD2 (6 bases). This CDR3 has 14 residues. Trimming removed 2 bases from V and 2 bases from J, with 9 bases in between. The V gene's germline CDR1 is KGHSH and CDR2 LQKENI. CDR3 in amino acids: CASSPGGVQETQYF. For the CDR3, the DNA is TGTGCCAGCTCACCAGGAGGGGTACAAGAGACCCAGTACTTC.

The V and J genes are TRBV18 and TRBJ2-7; D remains unclear. The CDR3 sequence is 13 residues long. The V end was cut by 1 base, the J end by 2 bases, with 6 bases between. Per the germline V gene, CDR1 is KGHSH and CDR2 is LQKENI. CDR3 protein: CASSPLATYEQYF. In DNA, the CDR3 is TGTGCCAGCTCACCACTAGCAACCTACGAGCAGTACTTC.

A word on this clone: This specimen includes other DNA sequences encoding the same CDR3. The gene calls are TRBV20-1 and TRBJ2-5, with no clear D. The CDR3 has 11 amino acids. Between the trimmed V and J ends, which lost 1 base and 4 bases, there was a span of 4 bases. Germline CDR1 reads DFQATT; CDR2 reads SNEGSKA (reference sequence). This chain's CDR3 is CSARAGETQYF. DNA of the CDR3: TGCAGTGCTAGAGCTGGAGAGACCCAGTACTTC.

This clone was seen only a few times. In the same sample, other DNA sequences code for this CDR3. The genes are TRBV18 and TRBJ2-5; the D is unclear. The V end was cut by 3 bases, the J end by 5 bases, with 7 bases between. This CDR3 is 12 amino acids long. Germline-derived CDR1 and CDR2 are KGHSH and LQKENI. The CDR3 loop is CASSPGKETQYF. In nucleotides, the CDR3 is TGTGCCAGCTCACCGGGGAAGGAGACCCAGTACTTC.

The chain couples TRBV7-2 to TRBJ2-5; D uncertain. The CDR3 consists of 14 residues. V was trimmed by 2 bases and J by 4 bases, leaving 11 bases between them. The V gene's germline CDR1 is SGHTA and CDR2 FQGNSA. Here the CDR3 reads CASSLKFWGETQYF. CDR3 sequence (DNA): TGTGCCAGCAGCTTAAAATTCTGGGGAGAGACCCAGTACTTC.

The V and J genes are TRBV27 and TRBJ2-3; 9 bases are shared with TRBD2. The CDR3 extends over 18 amino acids. Germline V gene data show CDR1 as MNHEY and CDR2 as SMNVEV (reference sequence). V was pared by 6 bases and J by 2 bases, with 15 bases of the junction left unmatched. The chain's CDR3 is CASRPLGMRGGSTDTQYF. The CDR3 coding sequence is TGTGCCAGCAGGCCCCTAGGTATGCGGGGGGGTTCCACAGATACGCAGTATTTT.

CDR3 sequence: CASRLTSQPHQTQYF. The CDR3 region has the DNA TGTGCCTCACGATTGACTAGCCAGCCCCATCAGACCCAGTACTTC. The gene calls are TRBV10-3 and TRBJ2-5, with 7 positions matching TRBD2. Losses at the gene ends were 11 bases for V and 6 bases for J; bases not matched to a gene: 18. Germline V lookup: CDR1 ENHRY, CDR2 SYGVKD. The CDR3 is 15 amino acids.

The table lists this clone with a few counts. The chain has TRBV23-1 and TRBJ1-1; D is uncertain. TRBV23-1 is given ORF status, its function remaining uncertain. The CDR3 is made up of 10 amino acids. Trimming shortened V by 8 bases and J by 8 bases, and 9 bases separated the two germline ends. This CDR3 is CASLAREAFF. CDR3 nucleotides: TGCGCCAGCCTTGCAAGAGAAGCTTTCTTT.

Concerning this clone itself: The sample carries other DNA sequences with the same CDR3. The DNA of the CDR3 is TGCGCCAGCAGCTTGAGACGGGAGACCCAGTACTTC. As protein: CASSLRRETQYF. This sequence joins TRBV5-1 and TRBJ2-5; D gene uncertain. V was trimmed by 1 base and J by 5 bases, leaving 6 bases between them. Germline V gives CDR1 SGHRS, CDR2 YFSETQ. The CDR3 sequence is 12 residues long.

The CDR3, as DNA: TGCAGCGTTGTCGGGGACAATGGCTACACCTTC. This gives the protein CSVVGDNGYTF. This chain uses TRBV29-1 with TRBJ1-2; D is possibly TRBD1 (6 bases). Germline CDR1 SQVTM, CDR2 ANQGSEA. There are 11 residues in the CDR3. Trimming left V 4 bases short and J 6 bases short, with 9 bases between.

This chain joins TRBV7-8 and TRBJ2-5; 8 nucleotides agree with TRBD1. Germline lookup yields CDR1 SGHVS and CDR2 FQNEAQ. V lost 5 bases and J lost 3; bases outside the gene matches: 8. CDR3 length: 15 amino acids. CDR3 residues: CASSPGNRGKETQYF. CDR3 nucleotides: TGTGCCAGCAGCCCAGGAAACAGGGGGAAAGAGACCCAGTACTTC.

This chain connects TRBV7-2 to TRBJ2-7, with 12 nucleotides matching TRBD2. The CDR3 loop spans 13 amino acids. The germline V gene encodes CDR1 SGHTA and CDR2 FQGNSA. V lost 8 bases, J lost 7 bases, and 6 bases stayed unmatched. The CDR3 loop is CASRTSGAGEQYF. The DNA of the CDR3 is TGTGCCAGCCGGACTAGCGGGGCGGGTGAGCAGTACTTC.